The clone carrying this T cell receptor (beta chain) was seen a handful of times. Antigen specificity is unknown. These data are taken from a study of spatial heterogeneity in lung cancer. The wider study: Compared with alpha-chain sequences, beta-chain sequences were consistently detected in greater numbers.

Time point given: sample taken at primary tumor resection. Points from the study as a whole: Blood showed ubiquitous tumor TCRs more often at resection than at routine follow-up.

TCRdb analysed the 5' RACE reads with MiXCR anew, one entry per CDR3 protein. The sample includes approximately 40,000 distinct CDR3 sequences, approximately 6.8% seen only once; the top ten take approximately 28%. V shed 3 bases, J shed 3 bases, and the junction held 4 bases outside the gene matches. CDR3 length equals 15 residues. This material consisted of PBMCs, taken at surgery. This TCR was sampled from a female donor with early-stage non-small cell lung cancer. This chain joins TRBV12-3 or TRBV12-4 and TRBJ1-3; TRBD1 matches at 8 bases. The CDR3: CASSFQGALGNTIYF. The CDR3 DNA reads as TGTGCCAGCAGTTTCCAGGGGGCCCTTGGAAACACCATATATTTT.